This T cell receptor beta chain is from a study of control samples from healthy donors and cancer patients (dated by TCRdb to 2020 to 2022). The method behind the library was the immunoSEQ multiplex PCR assay. TCRdb carries this immuneACCESS record with in-frame sequences only. Its versions omit some clonotypes, under half of them owing to an unresolved V gene in the studies checked, with the rest unexplained. This sample is represented by about 180,000 clones; around 89% of them were singletons. Together, the top ten hold roughly 1.5% of the sample. This clone was picked up one time. This clone's antigen is unknown. It has no much larger one-base neighbor in the sample; base qualities were not kept. Relative to germline, V is 4 bases shorter and J is 0 bases shorter, with 25 bases between their ends. The germline V gene sets CDR1 to MDHEN and CDR2 to SYDVKM. Measured from the cysteine to the phenylalanine, the CDR3 is 20 residues long. The sequence is cut down to CDR3 DNA, 60 bases in frame from base 1.

Specimen: blood. This chain is built from TRBV28 and TRBJ2-1, with a tentative D call of TRBD1 or TRBD2, each matching 8 bases. The receptor was derived from a woman between 50 and 59 years old in good health. The sequence in DNA is TGTGCCAGCAGTTCCTCCGCAGGGGGCATAGCGGGGAGCTCCTACAATGAGCAGTTCTTC. This codes for CASSSSAGGIAGSSYNEQFF.